What follows is one T cell receptor beta chain and its context. Antigen specificity is unknown. From germline, CDR1 is LNHDA and CDR2 SQIVND (reference sequence). This CDR3 contains 13 residues. V lost 2 bases to trimming and J lost 0 bases, with 4 bases between them. In the PCR, 60 Vbeta and 13 Jbeta primers were used. Sequencing used immunoSEQ multiplex PCR; TCRdb keeps in-frame clones, though not all of them. Of roughly 230,000 clones in the sample, about 93% were seen once. The entry originates in a study of cytomegalovirus exposure and HLA in healthy donors. Study observations and caveats: TCR sequences were mostly rare, though some public TCRs occurred in many donors. HLA alleles showed associations with some 17,000 TCR beta sequences in a later analysis, at a 0.05 false discovery rate.

Sequencing was carried out using PBMCs. The clonotype comes from a girl aged 2 to 9 in good health and CMV-seronegative. The chain couples TRBV19 to TRBJ1-2; no clear D gene. The CDR3 DNA sequence: TGTGCCAGTAGTATACCCTCTAACTATGGCTACACCTTC. This sequence encodes CASSIPSNYGYTF.